The entry below gives a single T cell receptor (beta chain) sequence along with its context. Relative to the germline gene, one junction end is altered; a read error may explain this. TCRdb recomputed calls from the PCR reads with MiXCR, one row per CDR3 protein. Of roughly 40,000 distinct CDR3 sequences listed, less than 20% are singletons. These data come from a study of molecular identifiers for immune sequencing clone quantification. CDR1 SGHTA and CDR2 FQGNSA come from the germline V gene. This CDR3 region has 15 residues. Sequencing was done on a sample of naive CD8+ T cells from blood, with Jurkat cell RNA spiked in. Subset defined: FACS-sorted CD8+CD4-CCR7+CD45RA+ naive T cells. The TCR sequence derives from a human donor in good health. Some libraries in this study had Jurkat cell RNA spiked in. This rearrangement joins TRBV7-2 to TRBJ2-3, with TRBD2 matching over 8 bases. CDR3 in amino acids: CASGFTGGPADTQYF. CDR3 coding DNA: TGTGCCAGCGGCTTTACGGGAGGGCCCGCAGATACACAGTATTTT.